This passage covers 6 T cell receptor beta chains from one sample sequenced in a study of blood T cell repertoires in COVID-19. TCRdb keeps only in-frame clones here, not all; method: immunoSEQ multiplex PCR. The sample has fewer than 200,000 clones, about 80% seen once. Sequencing was performed on peripheral blood. All receptors come from an elderly woman with acute or convalescent COVID-19.

The chain joins TRBV5-1 to TRBJ2-7, with no clear D. Germline-derived CDR1 and CDR2 are SGHRS and YFSETQ. This CDR3 spans 14 amino acids. The germline V and J ends were trimmed by 4 bases and 5 bases, with 16 bases remaining between them. CDR3: CASSPLAVLNEQYF. In DNA form, the CDR3 reads TGCGCCAGCAGCCCCCTTGCGGTCCTCAACGAGCAGTACTTC.

V is TRBV18 and J is TRBJ2-7; 12 nucleotides align to TRBD1. J gave up 7 bases and V 3 bases, and 7 bases lay outside the gene matches. The length of the CDR3 is 15 residues. Germline CDR1 and CDR2: KGHSH and LQKENI. Here the CDR3 DNA reads TGTGCCAGCTCACCCTCCGGGACAGGGGGCCGAGAGCAGTACTTC. Protein sequence: CASSPSGTGGREQYF.

The chain links TRBV5-1 to TRBJ2-1; 9 bases line up with TRBD1. The V segment lost 0 bases and the J segment 8 bases; nucleotides outside the gene matches: 3. Germline assignment: CDR1 SGHRS and CDR2 YFSETQ. The CDR3 sequence is 14 residues long. The CDR3 loop is CASSLEGQGYEQFF. The DNA for the CDR3 is TGCGCCAGCAGCTTGGAGGGACAGGGATATGAGCAGTTCTTC.

This chain links TRBV6-5 with TRBJ1-1; D perhaps matches TRBD1 (6 bases). The V gene lost 6 bases and the J gene lost 6 bases, with 17 bases spanning the gap. The germline V gene encodes CDR1 MNHEY and CDR2 SVGAGI. CDR3 size: 14 residues. Written as DNA, the CDR3 is TGTGCCAGCAGGAAATCAGGGGCCTGGGCTGAAGCTTTCTTT. Amino acid sequence: CASRKSGAWAEAFF.

This clone occurred a few times. The chain links TRBV4-3 to TRBJ2-3; TRBD1 is a possible D gene (6 bases). The CDR3 consists of 15 residues. Germline V CDR1 and CDR2: LGHNA, YSLEER. Trimming stripped 2 bases from V and 4 bases from J, with 13 bases between. This chain's CDR3 is CASSQSGQRSDTQYF. The CDR3 bases are TGCGCCAGCAGCCAATCAGGACAGCGTTCAGATACGCAGTATTTT.

The V call is TRBV7-8, the J call TRBJ1-2, with D possibly TRBD1 on 6 matching bases. Trimming removed 6 bases at V and 8 bases at J, with 16 bases between. Germline CDR1 reads SGHVS; CDR2 reads FQNEAQ. The CDR3 covers 13 residues. The CDR3 here is CASRPFRGEGYTF. The CDR3 nucleotides read TGTGCCAGCAGACCCTTCAGGGGTGAAGGCTACACCTTC.